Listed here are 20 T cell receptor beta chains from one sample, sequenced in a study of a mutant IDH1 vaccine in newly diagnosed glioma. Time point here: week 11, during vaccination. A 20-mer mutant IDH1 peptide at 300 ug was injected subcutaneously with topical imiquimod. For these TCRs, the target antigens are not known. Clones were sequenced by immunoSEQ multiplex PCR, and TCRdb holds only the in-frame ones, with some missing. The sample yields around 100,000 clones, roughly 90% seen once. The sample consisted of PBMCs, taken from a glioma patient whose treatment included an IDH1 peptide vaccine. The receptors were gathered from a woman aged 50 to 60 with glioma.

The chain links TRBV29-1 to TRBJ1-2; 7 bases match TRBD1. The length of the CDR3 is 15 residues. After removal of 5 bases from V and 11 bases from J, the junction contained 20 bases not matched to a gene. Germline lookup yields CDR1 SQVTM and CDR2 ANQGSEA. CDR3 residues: CSVHTFRGVAMRYTF. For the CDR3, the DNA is TGCAGCGTTCACACCTTCAGGGGGGTAGCTATGCGGTACACCTTC. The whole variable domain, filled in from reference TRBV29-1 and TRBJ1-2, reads SAVISQKPSRDICQRGTSLTIQCQVDSQVTMMFWYRQQPGQSLTLIATANQGSEATYESGFVIDKFPISRPNLTFSTLTVSNMSPEDSSIYLCSVHTFRGVAMRYTFGSGTRLTVV.

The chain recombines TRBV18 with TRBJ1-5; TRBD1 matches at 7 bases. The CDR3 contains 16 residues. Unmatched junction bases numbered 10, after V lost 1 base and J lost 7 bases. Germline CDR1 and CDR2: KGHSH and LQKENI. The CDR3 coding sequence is TGTGCCAGCTCACCACGTTCGGACAGGCGTCTCCAGCCCCAGCATTTT. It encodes CASSPRSDRRLQPQHF.

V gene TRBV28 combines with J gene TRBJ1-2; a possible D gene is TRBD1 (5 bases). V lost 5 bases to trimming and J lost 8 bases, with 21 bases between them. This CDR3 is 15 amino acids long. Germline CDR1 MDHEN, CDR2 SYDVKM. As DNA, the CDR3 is TGTGCCAGCAGTCCGAGGGACGGAGGGATCCGCGGCTACACCTTC. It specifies CASSPRDGGIRGYTF.

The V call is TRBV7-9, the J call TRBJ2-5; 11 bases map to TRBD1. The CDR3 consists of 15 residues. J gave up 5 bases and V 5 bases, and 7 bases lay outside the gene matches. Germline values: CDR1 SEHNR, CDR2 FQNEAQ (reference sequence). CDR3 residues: CASSPGQGARETQYF. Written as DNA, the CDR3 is TGTGCCAGCAGCCCCGGACAGGGGGCGCGTGAGACCCAGTACTTC. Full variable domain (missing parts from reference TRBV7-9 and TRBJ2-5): DTGVSQNPRHKITKRGQNVTFRCDPISEHNRLYWYRQTLGQGPEFLTYFQNEAQLEKSRLLSDRFSAERPKGSFSTLEIQRTEQGDSAMYLCASSPGQGARETQYFGPGTRLLVL.

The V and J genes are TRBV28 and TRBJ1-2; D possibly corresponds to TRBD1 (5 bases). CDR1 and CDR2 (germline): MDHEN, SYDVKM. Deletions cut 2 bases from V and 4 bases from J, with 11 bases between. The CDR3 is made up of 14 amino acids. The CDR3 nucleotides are TGTGCCAGCAGTTTAGGGGGATCCCCCTATGGCTACACCTTC. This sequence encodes CASSLGGSPYGYTF.

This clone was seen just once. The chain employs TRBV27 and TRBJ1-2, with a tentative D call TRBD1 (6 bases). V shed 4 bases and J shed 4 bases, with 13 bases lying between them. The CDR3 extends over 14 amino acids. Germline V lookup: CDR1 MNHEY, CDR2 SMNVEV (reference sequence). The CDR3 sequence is CASSYLGGTYGYTF. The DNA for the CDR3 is TGTGCCAGCAGTTACCTCGGGGGCACCTATGGCTACACCTTC.

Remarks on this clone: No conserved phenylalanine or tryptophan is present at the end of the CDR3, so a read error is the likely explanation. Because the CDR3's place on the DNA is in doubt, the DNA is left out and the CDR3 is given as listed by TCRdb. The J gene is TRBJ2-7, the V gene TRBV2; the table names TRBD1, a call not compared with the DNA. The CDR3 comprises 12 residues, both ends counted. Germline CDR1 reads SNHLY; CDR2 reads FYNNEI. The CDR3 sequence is CASSEGLAGRPL.

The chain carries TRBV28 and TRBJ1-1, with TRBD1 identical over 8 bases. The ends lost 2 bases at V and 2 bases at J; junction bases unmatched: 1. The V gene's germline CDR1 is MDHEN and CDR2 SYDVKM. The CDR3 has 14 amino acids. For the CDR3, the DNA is TGTGCCAGCAGTTTAACAGGGGGTAACACTGAAGCTTTCTTT. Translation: CASSLTGGNTEAFF.

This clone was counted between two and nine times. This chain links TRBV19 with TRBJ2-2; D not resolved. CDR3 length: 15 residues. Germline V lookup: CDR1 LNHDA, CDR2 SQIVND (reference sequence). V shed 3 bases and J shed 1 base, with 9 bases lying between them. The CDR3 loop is CASSILSGNTGELFF. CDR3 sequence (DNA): TGTGCCAGTAGTATTCTGTCGGGGAACACCGGGGAGCTGTTTTTT.

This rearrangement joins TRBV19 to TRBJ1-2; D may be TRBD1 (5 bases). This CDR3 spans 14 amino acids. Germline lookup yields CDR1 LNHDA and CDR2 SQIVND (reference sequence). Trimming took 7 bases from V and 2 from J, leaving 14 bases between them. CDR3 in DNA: TGTGCCAGTAAGCCCACGGGGACCAACTATGGCTACACCTTC. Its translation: CASKPTGTNYGYTF.

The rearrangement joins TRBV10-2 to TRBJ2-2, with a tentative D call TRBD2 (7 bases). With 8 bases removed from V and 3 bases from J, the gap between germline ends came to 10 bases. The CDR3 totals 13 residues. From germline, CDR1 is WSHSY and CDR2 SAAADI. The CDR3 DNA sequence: TGCGCCAGCGGGGGGGGCGACACCGGGGAGCTGTTTTTT. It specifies CASGGGDTGELFF.

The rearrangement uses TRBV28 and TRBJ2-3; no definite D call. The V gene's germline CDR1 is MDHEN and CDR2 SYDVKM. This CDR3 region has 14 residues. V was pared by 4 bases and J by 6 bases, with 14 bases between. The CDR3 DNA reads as TGTGCCAGCAGTTCGGCAGGTCCTCAGGATACGCAGTATTTT. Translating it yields CASSSAGPQDTQYF.

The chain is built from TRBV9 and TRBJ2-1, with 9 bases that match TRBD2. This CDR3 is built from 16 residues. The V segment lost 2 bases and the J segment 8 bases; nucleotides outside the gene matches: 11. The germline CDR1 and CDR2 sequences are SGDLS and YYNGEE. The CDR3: CASSVSLAGVPDEQFF. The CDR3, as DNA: TGTGCCAGCAGCGTTTCCTTAGCGGGAGTCCCCGATGAGCAGTTCTTC.

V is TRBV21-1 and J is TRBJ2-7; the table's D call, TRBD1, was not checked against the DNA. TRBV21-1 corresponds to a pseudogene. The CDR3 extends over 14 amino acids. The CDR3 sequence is CASSKERQFYEQYF. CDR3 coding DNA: TGTGCCAGCAGCAAAGAGAGACAGTTCTACGAGCAGTACTTC.

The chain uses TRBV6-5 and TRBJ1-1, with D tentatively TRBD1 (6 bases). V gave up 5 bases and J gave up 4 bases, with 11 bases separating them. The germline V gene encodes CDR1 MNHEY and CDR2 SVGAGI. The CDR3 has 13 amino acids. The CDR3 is CASSHLGGTEAFF. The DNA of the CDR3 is TGTGCCAGCAGTCATCTAGGGGGCACTGAAGCTTTCTTT.

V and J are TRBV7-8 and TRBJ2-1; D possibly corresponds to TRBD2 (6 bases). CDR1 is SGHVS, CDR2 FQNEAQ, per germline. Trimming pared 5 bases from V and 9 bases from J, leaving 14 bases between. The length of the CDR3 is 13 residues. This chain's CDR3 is CASSARLVPEQFF. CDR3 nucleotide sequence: TGTGCCAGCAGCGCGAGACTAGTCCCTGAGCAGTTCTTC. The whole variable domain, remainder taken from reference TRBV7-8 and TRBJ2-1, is GAGVSQSPRYKVAKRGQDVALRCDPISGHVSLFWYQQALGQGPEFLTYFQNEAQLDKSGLPSDRFFAERPEGSVSTLKIQRTQQEDSAVYLCASSARLVPEQFFGPGTRLTVL.

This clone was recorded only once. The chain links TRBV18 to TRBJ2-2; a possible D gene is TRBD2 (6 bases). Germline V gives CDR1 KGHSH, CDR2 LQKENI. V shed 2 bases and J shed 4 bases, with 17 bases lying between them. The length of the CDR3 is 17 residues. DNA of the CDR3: TGTGCCAGCTCACCAACCAATCAGGGAGGCGGCACCGGGGAGCTGTTTTTT. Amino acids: CASSPTNQGGGTGELFF.

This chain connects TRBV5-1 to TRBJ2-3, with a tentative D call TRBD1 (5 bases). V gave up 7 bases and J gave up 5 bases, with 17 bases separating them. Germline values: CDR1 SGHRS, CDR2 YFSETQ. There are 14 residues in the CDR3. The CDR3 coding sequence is TGCGCCAGCGGCAGGGCGAATTTAATAGATACGCAGTATTTT. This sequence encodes CASGRANLIDTQYF.

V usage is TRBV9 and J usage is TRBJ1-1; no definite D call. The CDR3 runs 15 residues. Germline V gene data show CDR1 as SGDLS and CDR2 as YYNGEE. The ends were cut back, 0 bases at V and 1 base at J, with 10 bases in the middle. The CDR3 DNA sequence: TGTGCCAGCAGCGTAGTTGGAGGGTCGAACACTGAAGCTTTCTTT. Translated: CASSVVGGSNTEAFF. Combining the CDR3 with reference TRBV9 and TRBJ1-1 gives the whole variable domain DSGVTQTPKHLITATGQRVTLRCSPRSGDLSVYWYQQSLDQGLQFLIQYYNGEERAKGNILERFSAQQFPDLHSELNLSSLELGDSALYFCASSVVGGSNTEAFFGQGTRLTVV.

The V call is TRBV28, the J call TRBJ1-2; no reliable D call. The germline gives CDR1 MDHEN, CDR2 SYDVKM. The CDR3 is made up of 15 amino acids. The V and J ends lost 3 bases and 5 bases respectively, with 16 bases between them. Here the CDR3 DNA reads TGTGCCAGCAGTTTGGTAGGAGCTCCTAGTTATGGCTACACCTTC. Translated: CASSLVGAPSYGYTF.